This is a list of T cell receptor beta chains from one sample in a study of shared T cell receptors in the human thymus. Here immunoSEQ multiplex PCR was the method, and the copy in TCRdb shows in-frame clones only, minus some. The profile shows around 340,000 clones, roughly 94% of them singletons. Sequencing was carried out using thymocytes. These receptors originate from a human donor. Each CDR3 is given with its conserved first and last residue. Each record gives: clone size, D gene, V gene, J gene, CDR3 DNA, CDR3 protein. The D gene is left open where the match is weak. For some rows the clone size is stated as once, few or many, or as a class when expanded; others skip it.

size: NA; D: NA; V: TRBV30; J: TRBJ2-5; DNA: TGTGCCTGGGCTGCCCAAGGGACCCAGTACTTC; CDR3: CAWAAQGTQYF
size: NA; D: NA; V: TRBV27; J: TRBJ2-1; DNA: TGTGCCAGTTCATTCTACAATGAGCAGTTCTTC; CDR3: CASSFYNEQFF
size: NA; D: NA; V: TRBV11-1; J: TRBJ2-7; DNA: TGTGCCAGCAGCTTAGGCAGTTACGAGCAGTACTTC; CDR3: CASSLGSYEQYF
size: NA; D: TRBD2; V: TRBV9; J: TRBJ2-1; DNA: TGTGCCAGCAGCCCTCGGACTAGCGGGAGTAATGAGCAGTTCTTC; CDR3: CASSPRTSGSNEQFF
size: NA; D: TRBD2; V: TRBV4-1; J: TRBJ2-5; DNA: TGCGCCAGCAGCCAAGAGCCAGCGGGGGAAGAGACCCAGTACTTC; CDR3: CASSQEPAGEETQYF
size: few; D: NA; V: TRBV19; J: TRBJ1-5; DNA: TGTGCCACGGGCAGACCTCAGCCCCAGCATTTT; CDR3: CATGRPQPQHF
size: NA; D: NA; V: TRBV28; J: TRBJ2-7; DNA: TGTGCCAGCCTGACTCGCTACGAGCAGTACTTC; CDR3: CASLTRYEQYF
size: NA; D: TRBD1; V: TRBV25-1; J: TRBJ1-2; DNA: TGTGCCAGCAGTGAATATGCAGGGACAGGGGCGGGGGGCTACACCTTC; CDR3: CASSEYAGTGAGGYTF
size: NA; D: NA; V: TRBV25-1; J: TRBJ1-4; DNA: TGTGCCAGCAGTGATACCAGGGGAAGACGTGAAAAACTGTTTTTT; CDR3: CASSDTRGRREKLFF
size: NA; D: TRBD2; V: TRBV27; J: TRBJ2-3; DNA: TGTGCCAGCAGTTTATCGGGCGGGGGGGCAGATACGCAGTATTTT; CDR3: CASSLSGGGADTQYF
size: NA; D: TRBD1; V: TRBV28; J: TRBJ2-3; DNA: TGTGCCAGCAGTTCCCGGGACAGGGGGCTCGATACGCAGTATTTT; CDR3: CASSSRDRGLDTQYF
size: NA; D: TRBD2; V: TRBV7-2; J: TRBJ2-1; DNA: TGTGCCAGCAGCTTAGATCCGGGAGGGCTGTACAATGAGCAGTTCTTC; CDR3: CASSLDPGGLYNEQFF
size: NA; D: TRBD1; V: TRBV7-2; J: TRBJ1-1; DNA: TGTGCCAGCAGCTTAGTAGAGGGGGCTACGGCTTTCTTT; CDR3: CASSLVEGATAFF
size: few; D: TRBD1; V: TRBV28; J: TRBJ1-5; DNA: TGTGCCAGCAGTCCTACAGGGGTCAATCAGCCCCAGCATTTT; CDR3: CASSPTGVNQPQHF
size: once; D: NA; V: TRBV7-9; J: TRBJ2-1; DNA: TGTGCCAGCAGCCCCGGGGGCGCCGGGAATGAGCAGTTCTTC; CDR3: CASSPGGAGNEQFF
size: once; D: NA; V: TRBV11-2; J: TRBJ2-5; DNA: TGTGCCAGCAGTCGTAGACATGGTCTGTACCAAGAGACCCAGTACTTC; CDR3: CASSRRHGLYQETQYF
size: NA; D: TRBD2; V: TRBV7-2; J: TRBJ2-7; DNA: TGTGCCAGCAGCACCGGGACTAGCGTGAGCGAGCAGTACTTC; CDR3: CASSTGTSVSEQYF
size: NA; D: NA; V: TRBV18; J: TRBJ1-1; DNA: TGTGTGCCCCCTGGGGCTTACACTGAAGCTTTCTTT; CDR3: CVPPGAYTEAFF
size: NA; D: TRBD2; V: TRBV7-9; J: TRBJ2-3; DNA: TGTGCCAGCAGTTTTACTAGCGGGAGGTTTCCAGATACGCAGTATTTT; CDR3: CASSFTSGRFPDTQYF
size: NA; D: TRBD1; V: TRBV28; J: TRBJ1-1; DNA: TGTGCCAGCAGTTTATGGTTTGGACAGGAGAACACTGAAGCTTTCTTT; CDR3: CASSLWFGQENTEAFF
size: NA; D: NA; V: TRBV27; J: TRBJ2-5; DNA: TGTGCCAGCAGTTTGGTCTCGGGTAAGGGTAAAGAGACCCAGTACTTC; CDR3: CASSLVSGKGKETQYF
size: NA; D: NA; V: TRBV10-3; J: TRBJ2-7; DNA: TGTGCCATCACTAGTATCCCCCTCTACGAGCAGTACTTC; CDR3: CAITSIPLYEQYF
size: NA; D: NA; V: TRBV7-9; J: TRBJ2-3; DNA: TGTGCCAGCAGCTTCATCTTCCGGGACTCGAGCACAGATACGCAGTATTTT; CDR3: CASSFIFRDSSTDTQYF
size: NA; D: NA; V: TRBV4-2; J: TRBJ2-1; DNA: TGTGCCAGCAGCTCCCTCCCAGAGGGGCTAGCGAATGAGCAGTTCTTC; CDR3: CASSSLPEGLANEQFF